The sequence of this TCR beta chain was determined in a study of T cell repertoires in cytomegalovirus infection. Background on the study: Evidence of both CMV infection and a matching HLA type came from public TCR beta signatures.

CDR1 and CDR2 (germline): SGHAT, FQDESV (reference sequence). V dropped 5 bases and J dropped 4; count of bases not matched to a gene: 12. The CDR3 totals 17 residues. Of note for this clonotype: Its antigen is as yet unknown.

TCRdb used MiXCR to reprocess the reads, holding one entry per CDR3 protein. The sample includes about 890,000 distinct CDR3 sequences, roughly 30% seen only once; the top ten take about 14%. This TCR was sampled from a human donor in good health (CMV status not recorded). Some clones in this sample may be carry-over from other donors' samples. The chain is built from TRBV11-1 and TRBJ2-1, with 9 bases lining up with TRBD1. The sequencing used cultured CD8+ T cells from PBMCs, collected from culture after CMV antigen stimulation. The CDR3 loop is CASSPQGDRDPYNEQFF. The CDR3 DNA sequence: TGTGCCAGCAGCCCCCAGGGGGACAGGGACCCTTACAATGAGCAGTTCTTC. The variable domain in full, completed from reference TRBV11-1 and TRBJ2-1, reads EAEVAQSPRYKITEKSQAVAFWCDPISGHATLYWYRQILGQGPELLVQFQDESVVDDSQLPKDRFSAERLKGVDSTLKIQPAELGDSAMYLCASSPQGDRDPYNEQFFGPGTRLTVL.